These 4 T cell receptor beta chains originate from one sample sequenced in a study of cytomegalovirus exposure and HLA in healthy donors. Vbeta (60) and Jbeta (13) primers were used in the PCR. Measured with immunoSEQ multiplex PCR; TCRdb has only the in-frame clones, and not every one. The sample lists about 120,000 clones, around four fifths occurring once. Sequenced sample: PBMCs. The origin of the receptors is a man aged 18-30 years in good health and CMV-seropositive.

This clone was seen more than once but under ten times. For the CDR3, the DNA is TGTGCCAGCAGTGAGGGGCGCGGGGGACTGAACACTGAAGCTTTCTTT. Translation gives CASSEGRGGLNTEAFF. This chain links TRBV6-1 with TRBJ1-1; TRBD1 is a possible D gene (5 bases). V was shortened by 3 bases and J by 0 bases, with 14 bases between the two germline ends. CDR3 size: 16 residues. CDR1 is MNHNS, CDR2 SASEGT, per germline.

The V and J genes are TRBV28 and TRBJ2-1; tentative D call: TRBD2 (6 bases). Germline V gene data show CDR1 as MDHEN and CDR2 as SYDVKM. CDR3 size: 14 residues. V was clipped by 3 bases and J by 8 bases, with 14 bases between them. CDR3 DNA: TGTGCCAGCAGTTTCCGGGACTCGTTGGATGAGCAGTTCTTC. Protein product: CASSFRDSLDEQFF.

V and J are TRBV7-2 and TRBJ2-5, with D tentatively TRBD1 (6 bases). V was pared by 5 bases and J by 5 bases, with 21 bases between. Germline V CDR1 and CDR2: SGHTA, FQGNSA. The CDR3 spans 16 residues. This CDR3 is CASSLQQGLDQETQYF. The CDR3 bases are TGTGCCAGCAGCCTCCAACAGGGTCTGGATCAGGAGACCCAGTACTTC.

V is TRBV28 and J is TRBJ2-7, with D maybe TRBD2 (6 bases). This CDR3 has 14 residues. V lost 3 bases, J lost 3 bases, and 12 bases lay in between. Germline CDR1 reads MDHEN; CDR2 reads SYDVKM. Here the CDR3 reads CASSFVGGDYEQYF. DNA for the CDR3: TGTGCCAGCAGTTTCGTAGGAGGGGACTACGAGCAGTACTTC.